The 18 T cell receptor beta chains presented below share a single source sample, sequenced in a study of shared clonotypes between healthy human individuals. The table came from immunoSEQ multiplex PCR; TCRdb's copy has only in-frame clones and leaves some out. The sample lists approximately 500,000 clones, around 73% occurring once. Input material: PBMCs. These receptors all come from a woman between 40 and 50 years old in good health. Some clones in this sample may be carry-over from other donors' samples.

The chain combines TRBV10-2 with TRBJ2-1; 8 bases line up with TRBD2. V lost 7 bases, J lost 3 bases, and 5 bases stayed unmatched. The CDR3 length is 14 residues. Germline assignment: CDR1 WSHSY and CDR2 SAAADI. CDR3 sequence (DNA): TGCGCCAGCAACTCGGGAGGGGGCTACAATGAGCAGTTCTTC. Translated, it gives CASNSGGGYNEQFF.

V usage is TRBV9 and J usage is TRBJ2-2; D could derive from TRBD1 or TRBD2 (5 bases each). V was cut by 3 bases and J by 3 bases, with 12 bases left in between. The CDR3 covers 15 residues. Germline CDR1 is SGDLS and CDR2 is YYNGEE. The CDR3 region has the DNA TGTGCCAGCAGCGGGCATGGGGGTGACACCGGGGAGCTGTTTTTT. Translating it yields CASSGHGGDTGELFF.

As DNA, the CDR3 is TGTGCCAGCAGTGGTGTTCGTAACACCGGGGAGCTGTTTTTT. Translated, it gives CASSGVRNTGELFF. The gene calls are TRBV2 and TRBJ2-2; D remains unclear. V shed 4 bases and J shed 2 bases, with 8 bases lying between them. The CDR3 contains 14 residues. Germline lookup yields CDR1 SNHLY and CDR2 FYNNEI.

This clone has ten or more counts. For the CDR3, the DNA is TGTGCCAGCAGCTTAGCGGTGAGAACAGGGGGACTGGGGTCCTACGAGCAGTACTTC. Protein sequence: CASSLAVRTGGLGSYEQYF. The chain links TRBV7-9 to TRBJ2-5; 8 nucleotides align to TRBD1. The J call may be incorrect, as the DNA end agrees better with TRBJ2-7. CDR1 is SEHNR, CDR2 FQNEAQ, per germline (reference sequence). CDR3 length: 19 residues.

V gene TRBV6-6 combines with J gene TRBJ1-1, with D tentatively TRBD1 (6 bases). The CDR3 sequence is 14 residues long. Germline assignment: CDR1 MNHNY and CDR2 SVGAGI (reference sequence). V was trimmed by 4 bases and J by 5 bases, leaving 14 bases between them. CDR3 DNA sequence: TGTGCCAGCAGTTGGGACAAAGGAACAACTGAAGCTTTCTTT. Its translation is CASSWDKGTTEAFF.

This chain joins TRBV5-1 and TRBJ1-1; D gene unclear. The germline V gene encodes CDR1 SGHRS and CDR2 YFSETQ. There are 13 residues in the CDR3. Trimming removed 4 bases from V and 1 base from J, with 8 bases in between. The CDR3, as DNA: TGCGCCAGCAGCCAAACAGCGAACACTGAAGCTTTCTTT. Translation gives CASSQTANTEAFF.

V is TRBV7-3 and J is TRBJ2-6; TRBD2 agrees at 13 bases. The V gene end was trimmed by 1 base and the J gene end by 2 bases; junction bases not matched to a gene: 2. Germline CDR1 is SGHTA and CDR2 is FQGTGA. The CDR3 loop spans 18 amino acids. The CDR3 is CASSLILAGGPGANVLTF. The CDR3 DNA follows: TGTGCCAGCAGCTTAATACTAGCGGGAGGGCCTGGGGCCAACGTCCTGACTTTC.

The rearrangement links TRBV5-1 to TRBJ2-7; 7 bases agree with TRBD1. Germline V gene sequence: CDR1 SGHRS, CDR2 YFSETQ. The CDR3 covers 15 residues. V was pared by 4 bases and J by 2 bases, with 9 bases of the junction left unmatched. The CDR3 reads CASSVGTERAYEQYF. The CDR3 nucleotides are TGCGCCAGCAGCGTGGGGACAGAAAGGGCCTACGAGCAGTACTTC.

This clone was found a few times. CDR3 nucleotides: TGTGCCAGCGCCAGTAGCGGGAGGCGGACAGATACGCAGTATTTT. Translating gives CASASSGRRTDTQYF. The rearrangement uses TRBV27 and TRBJ2-3, with 10 positions matching TRBD2. This CDR3 contains 15 residues. The V and J ends lost 8 bases and 3 bases, in that order; junction bases with no gene match: 8. Per germline, CDR1 MNHEY and CDR2 SMNVEV (reference sequence).

This clone was seen only once. This chain links TRBV5-1 with TRBJ2-5, with TRBD2 as a possible D gene (6 bases). Per germline, CDR1 SGHRS and CDR2 YFSETQ. Trimming pared 4 bases from V and 9 bases from J, leaving 19 bases between. The CDR3 runs 14 residues. The DNA of the CDR3 is TGCGCCAGCAGCCCCGGACTAAGGGGTGAGGCCCAGTACTTC. The encoded protein is CASSPGLRGEAQYF.

To note about this clone: Given a far larger clone just one base away, this is likely a sequencing read error. V usage is TRBV6-4 and J usage is TRBJ2-1; 13 nucleotides align to TRBD2. Unmatched junction bases numbered 9, after V lost 5 bases and J lost 8 bases. CDR3 length: 16 residues. Germline CDR1 and CDR2: MRHNA and SNTAGT. The CDR3 is CASSIIGTSGVDEQFF. The DNA of the CDR3 is TGTGCCAGCAGTATAATCGGGACTAGCGGGGTCGATGAGCAGTTCTTC.

As regards this clone: The same CDR3 also results from other DNA sequences found in this sample. The chain employs TRBV30 and TRBJ2-3; TRBD2 is a possible D gene (6 bases). The V end lost 0 bases, the J end lost 5 bases, and 12 bases lay between the germline ends. The CDR3 is 14 residues long. Per germline, CDR1 GTSNPN and CDR2 SVGIG (reference sequence). The CDR3 DNA reads TGTGCCTGGAGTGTAGGAGGGGCAGGAGATACGCAGTATTTT. Protein: CAWSVGGAGDTQYF.

The V and J genes are TRBV7-3 and TRBJ1-1; D is ambiguous. This CDR3 contains 14 residues. The V and J ends lost 2 bases and 3 bases respectively, with 10 bases between them. Germline assignment: CDR1 SGHTA and CDR2 FQGTGA. The DNA of the CDR3 is TGTGCCAGCAGCTTAGCGGGCAGCCACACTGAAGCTTTCTTT. This gives the protein CASSLAGSHTEAFF. The entire variable domain, with the rest obtained from reference TRBV7-3 and TRBJ1-1, is as follows: GAGVSQTPSNKVTEKGKYVELRCDPISGHTALYWYRQSLGQGPEFLIYFQGTGAADDSGLPNDRFFAVRPEGSVSTLKIQRTERGDSAVYLCASSLAGSHTEAFFGQGTRLTVV.

This clone was counted a few times. Other DNA sequences in the same sample also yield this CDR3. The chain is built from TRBV5-1 and TRBJ2-1; no reliable D call. The CDR3 spans 13 residues. V was shortened by 3 bases and J by 0 bases, with 4 bases between the two germline ends. Germline CDR1 and CDR2: SGHRS and YFSETQ. The CDR3 here is CASSWDSYNEQFF. For the CDR3, the DNA is TGCGCCAGCAGCTGGGACTCCTACAATGAGCAGTTCTTC.

V gene TRBV4-3 combines with J gene TRBJ2-2; TRBD2 aligns across 8 bases. Germline V gene sequence: CDR1 LGHNA, CDR2 YSLEER. This CDR3 has 15 amino acids. Trimming removed 0 bases from V and 4 bases from J; junction bases left unmatched: 1. As DNA, the CDR3 is TGCGCCAGCAGCCAAGAACTAGCGGTCACCGGGGAGCTGTTTTTT. The encoded protein is CASSQELAVTGELFF.

Concerning this clone: It may be a read error: a sequence one base away is much more abundant. The CDR3 coding sequence is TGTGCCAGCTGTGTCGCAGATTTAGTCTCCCACGAGCAGTACTTC. Its translation is CASCVADLVSHEQYF. The chain couples TRBV6-4 to TRBJ2-5, with D unresolved. The end of the DNA fits TRBJ2-7 better, so the J call may be wrong. This CDR3 has 15 amino acids. CDR1 and CDR2 (germline): MRHNA, SNTAGT.

The chain employs TRBV5-1 and TRBJ2-7, with TRBD1 identical over 9 bases. The CDR3 is 14 residues long. With V trimmed by 4 bases and J by 7 bases, 9 bases remained unmatched. Germline CDR1 SGHRS, CDR2 YFSETQ. CDR3 in amino acids: CASSPQGALGEQYF. In DNA form, the CDR3 reads TGCGCCAGCAGCCCACAGGGGGCGCTTGGGGAGCAGTACTTC.

Concerning this clone itself: Its ends do not fully match the called genes, so a read error is possible. This sequence joins TRBV7-7 and TRBJ2-3; 9 positions agree with TRBD1. The germline CDR1 and CDR2 sequences are SSHAT and FNYEAQ (reference sequence). The CDR3 consists of 19 residues. Here the CDR3 reads CASSLPPGTGPYFKGTQYF. The CDR3 coding sequence is TGTGCTAGCAGCTTACCCCCCGGGACAGGGCCCTATTTTAAGGGTACGCAGTATTTT.